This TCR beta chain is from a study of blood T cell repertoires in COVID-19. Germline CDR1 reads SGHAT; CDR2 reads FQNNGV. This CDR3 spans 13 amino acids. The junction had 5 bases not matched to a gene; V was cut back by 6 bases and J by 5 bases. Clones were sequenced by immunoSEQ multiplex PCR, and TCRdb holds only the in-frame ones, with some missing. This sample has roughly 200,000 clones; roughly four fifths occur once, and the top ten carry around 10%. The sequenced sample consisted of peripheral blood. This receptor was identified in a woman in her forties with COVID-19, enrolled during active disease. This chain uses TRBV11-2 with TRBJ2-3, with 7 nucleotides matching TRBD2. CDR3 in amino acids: CASSFSGLDTQYF. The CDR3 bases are TGTGCCAGCAGTTTTAGCGGGTTAGATACGCAGTATTTT. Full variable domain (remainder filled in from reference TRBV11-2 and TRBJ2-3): EAGVAQSPRYKIIEKRQSVAFWCNPISGHATLYWYQQILGQGPKLLIQFQNNGVVDDSQLPKDRFSAERLKGVDSTLKIQPAKLEDSAVYLCASSFSGLDTQYFGPGTRLTVL.